Each of the 30 T cell receptor beta chains below was sequenced from the same sample in a study of CD8 T cells in ankylosing spondylitis (TCRdb year 2017). Overall study results and their limits: Blood from ankylosing spondylitis patients appeared to be characterized by a TCR beta motif made up of seven or eight highly homologous amino acid variants.

The antigens for these receptors are not known. Library generation was performed with 5' RACE. TCRdb lists the instrument as Illumina HiSeq 2500. Using fastp trimming at Q25 and MiXCR clonotype assembly, TCRdb reanalyzed the public sequencing data and kept in-frame beta chains. Rows matching on CDR3 protein sequence are summarized as one entry with the most common DNA and genes. The sample yields approximately 300,000 distinct CDR3 sequences; 7.5% to 9% were counted once. The top ten clonotypes cover about 14% of the sample. The specimen was blood, either unsorted or a sorted T cell fraction (not recorded which). The receptors derive from a male donor with ankylosing spondylitis.

This clonotype was counted ten times or more. The rearrangement joins TRBV3-1 to TRBJ2-1; D possibly corresponds to TRBD2 (5 bases). Germline V gene lookup returns CDR1 LGHDT and CDR2 YNNKEL (reference sequence). CDR3 length: 15 residues. Trimming removed 1 base at V and 4 bases at J, with 11 bases between. The CDR3 here is CASSQGSGSYNEQFF. Here the CDR3 DNA reads TGTGCCAGCAGCCAAGGAAGCGGAAGTTACAATGAGCAGTTCTTC.

The chain is built from TRBV7-2 and TRBJ1-5; the D gene is possibly TRBD1 (5 bases). CDR1 and CDR2 from the germline V gene are SGHTA and FQGNSA. CDR3 length: 13 amino acids. V was trimmed by 4 bases and J by 5 bases, leaving 9 bases between them. The chain's CDR3 is CASSSQGDQPQHF. For the CDR3, the DNA is TGTGCCAGCAGCTCTCAGGGAGATCAGCCCCAGCATTTT.

This clonotype was seen ten or more times. The rearrangement uses TRBV18 and TRBJ1-2; 9 bases line up with TRBD1. Trimming at V came to 5 bases and at J to 8 bases, leaving 3 bases not matched to a gene. Looked up from germline, CDR1 is KGHSH and CDR2 is LQKENI. CDR3 size: 12 residues. The CDR3 is CASSGDREGYTF. Written as DNA, the CDR3 is TGTGCCAGCTCAGGGGACAGGGAAGGCTACACCTTC.

The chain carries TRBV24-1 and TRBJ2-2, with a possible D match to TRBD1 (6 bases). The V gene lost 5 bases and the J gene lost 4 bases, with 16 bases spanning the gap. The CDR3 is made up of 16 amino acids. Germline values: CDR1 KGHDR, CDR2 SFDVKD. In nucleotides, the CDR3 is TGTGCCACCAGTGTTCGTAGGGGACATAGCACCGGGGAGCTGTTTTTT. It yields the protein CATSVRRGHSTGELFF.

This clonotype was counted many times. This chain joins TRBV20-1 and TRBJ2-5, with D unclear. CDR3 size: 14 residues. Trimming left V 3 bases short and J 4 bases short, with 15 bases between. Per the germline V gene, CDR1 is DFQATT and CDR2 is SNEGSKA (reference sequence). CDR3 DNA: TGCAGTGCTAGGACAACGCCTCTAGGAGAGACCCAGTACTTC. The encoded protein is CSARTTPLGETQYF.

In this sample, this clonotype turned up a few times. V usage is TRBV25-1 and J usage is TRBJ1-2; D not certain. Deletions cut 4 bases from V and 8 bases from J, with 11 bases between. This CDR3 contains 12 residues. Germline CDR1 is MGHDK and CDR2 is SYGVNS. CDR3 bases: TGTGCCAGCAGTGGGATGCAAGGGGGCTACACCTTC. Protein: CASSGMQGGYTF.

This clonotype has at least ten counts. The V gene is TRBV10-3, the J gene TRBJ2-2; 7 nucleotides align to TRBD2. The CDR3 consists of 14 residues. CDR1 and CDR2 (germline): ENHRY, SYGVKD. V lost 9 bases, J lost 3 bases, and 7 bases stayed unmatched. The CDR3 DNA reads as TGTGCCATATCCGGACTAGAGGACACCGGGGAGCTGTTTTTT. It codes for CAISGLEDTGELFF.

This clonotype has a count of ten or more. V gene TRBV29-1 combines with J gene TRBJ2-2; D gene ambiguous. V was cut by 3 bases and J by 5 bases, with 4 bases left in between. Germline CDR1 is SQVTM and CDR2 is ANQGSEA. This CDR3 region has 11 residues. CDR3 nucleotides: TGCAGCGTTGAGGGGACCGGGGAGCTGTTTTTT. It codes for CSVEGTGELFF.

This chain uses TRBV20-1 with TRBJ1-4; 10 bases fit TRBD1. CDR1 and CDR2 from the germline V gene are DFQATT and SNEGSKA (reference sequence). V was pared by 5 bases and J by 7 bases, with 7 bases of the junction left unmatched. This CDR3 comprises 14 residues. CDR3 loop: CSAGVTGGGEKLFF. For the CDR3, the DNA is TGCAGTGCTGGAGTGACAGGGGGCGGTGAAAAACTGTTTTTT.

This sequence joins TRBV28 and TRBJ1-1, with D possibly matching TRBD1 (5 bases). Trimming shortened V by 7 bases and J by 7 bases, and 13 bases separated the two germline ends. The CDR3 totals 12 residues. The germline V gene encodes CDR1 MDHEN and CDR2 SYDVKM. The CDR3 loop reads CASKAGRDEAFF. CDR3 DNA: TGTGCCAGCAAGGCAGGGCGGGATGAAGCTTTCTTT.

Only a few counts were recorded for this clonotype. The chain recombines TRBV5-1 with TRBJ1-4; a weak D match, TRBD1 (5 bases). Trimming stripped 4 bases from V and 8 bases from J, with 15 bases between. The CDR3 is made up of 14 amino acids. The germline V gene has CDR1 SGHRS and CDR2 YFSETQ. CDR3 sequence: CASSPGGRREKLFF. As DNA, the CDR3 is TGCGCCAGCAGCCCGGGGGGACGAAGAGAAAAACTGTTTTTT. The variable domain in full, with the rest retrieved from reference TRBV5-1 and TRBJ1-4, is KAGVTQTPRYLIKTRGQQVTLSCSPISGHRSVSWYQQTPGQGLQFLFEYFSETQRNKGNFPGRFSGRQFSNSRSEMNVSTLELGDSALYLCASSPGGRREKLFFGSGTQLSVL.

This clonotype occurred many times. This rearrangement joins TRBV28 to TRBJ2-2; TRBD2 is a possible D gene (6 bases). Per the germline V gene, CDR1 is MDHEN and CDR2 is SYDVKM. CDR3 length: 17 amino acids. Trimming pared 5 bases from V and 3 bases from J, leaving 19 bases between. CDR3 coding DNA: TGTGCCAGCAGTCCCATTCGGAGGAGGGCGTACACCGGGGAGCTGTTTTTT. It yields the protein CASSPIRRRAYTGELFF.

The chain recombines TRBV12-3 or TRBV12-4 with TRBJ1-6; TRBD1 aligns across 7 bases. J was trimmed by 7 bases and V by 6 bases; bases with no gene match: 6. The CDR3 is 14 amino acids. CDR3 sequence reads: CASSSPGQNSPLHF. The CDR3 bases are TGTGCCAGCAGCTCACCGGGACAGAATTCACCCCTCCACTTT.

J is TRBJ1-5 and V is TRBV12-3 or TRBV12-4; D perhaps matches TRBD1 (6 bases). The CDR3 has 19 amino acids. The V end lost 7 bases, the J end lost 7 bases, and 32 bases lay between the germline ends. This CDR3 is CASTRGAGGAFVGSQPQHF. In DNA, the CDR3 is TGTGCCAGCACCCGTGGCGCGGGGGGCGCTTTCGTGGGGTCCCAGCCCCAGCATTTT.

This clonotype was counted ten times or more. The chain recombines TRBV5-1 with TRBJ2-7; 9 positions agree with TRBD2. The junction had 9 bases not matched to a gene; V was cut back by 5 bases and J by 3 bases. The CDR3 runs 15 residues. The germline CDR1 and CDR2 sequences are SGHRS and YFSETQ. The CDR3 sequence: CASRPASGEYYEQYF. The CDR3 coding sequence is TGCGCCAGCAGACCTGCTAGCGGGGAGTACTACGAGCAGTACTTC.

The rearrangement joins TRBV7-2 to TRBJ1-4, with 8 bases fitting TRBD1. Looked up from germline, CDR1 is SGHTA and CDR2 is FQGNSA. This CDR3 has 14 residues. J was trimmed by 8 bases and V by 5 bases; bases with no gene match: 7. The CDR3 loop is CASSPRGQGEKLFF. CDR3 nucleotide sequence: TGTGCCAGCAGCCCCAGGGGGCAGGGAGAAAAACTGTTTTTT.

The chain recombines TRBV29-1 with TRBJ2-3; tentatively, D is TRBD1 or TRBD2 (5 bases each). The CDR3 is made up of 15 amino acids. Trimming pared 6 bases from V and 6 bases from J, leaving 22 bases between. Germline assignment: CDR1 SQVTM and CDR2 ANQGSEA. The CDR3 region is CSVEGLARGADTQYF. CDR3 nucleotide sequence: TGCAGCGTAGAGGGGCTAGCACGAGGGGCGGATACGCAGTATTTT.

This clonotype occurred a few times. This chain connects TRBV14 to TRBJ2-3; D is ambiguous. CDR1 is SGHDN and CDR2 is FVKESK in the germline V gene. This CDR3 has 13 amino acids. V lost 2 bases and J lost 4, with 7 bases in between. The CDR3 bases are TGTGCCAGCAGCCAATGGCTGGCAGATACGCAGTATTTT. It is translated as CASSQWLADTQYF.

The chain employs TRBV7-8 and TRBJ2-7; D may be TRBD2 (5 bases). The CDR3 extends over 13 amino acids. V was trimmed by 1 base and J by 3 bases, leaving 7 bases between them. Germline V gene lookup returns CDR1 SGHVS and CDR2 FQNEAQ. The CDR3 DNA sequence: TGTGCCAGCAGCTTAGTTCGGGGCTACGAGCAGTACTTC. It translates to CASSLVRGYEQYF.

This clonotype has just a few counts. The chain combines TRBV5-1 with TRBJ2-2; a weak D match, TRBD1 (7 bases). The V and J ends lost 2 bases and 5 bases respectively, with 16 bases between them. Germline V gene sequence: CDR1 SGHRS, CDR2 YFSETQ. CDR3 length: 16 residues. CDR3: CASSFPGGGRTGELFF. For the CDR3, the DNA is TGCGCCAGCAGCTTCCCCGGAGGGGGCCGGACCGGGGAGCTGTTTTTT. The full variable domain, in which reference TRBV5-1 and TRBJ2-2 provide the parts outside the CDR3, is KAGVTQTPRYLIKTRGQQVTLSCSPISGHRSVSWYQQTPGQGLQFLFEYFSETQRNKGNFPGRFSGRQFSNSRSEMNVSTLELGDSALYLCASSFPGGGRTGELFFGEGSRLTVL.

The V call is TRBV6-2 or TRBV6-3, the J call TRBJ1-5, with TRBD1 as a possible D gene (5 bases). Germline loops: CDR1 MNHEY, CDR2 SVGEGT. V was shortened by 5 bases and J by 3 bases, with 14 bases between the two germline ends. The CDR3 sequence is 15 residues long. This chain's CDR3 is CASSLAVGVNQPQHF. The CDR3 DNA reads as TGTGCCAGCAGTCTCGCCGTAGGGGTCAATCAGCCCCAGCATTTT.

V and J are TRBV7-3 and TRBJ2-7; possibly TRBD2 for D (6 bases). V was clipped by 0 bases and J by 4 bases, with 7 bases between them. The CDR3 runs 13 residues. CDR1 and CDR2 (germline): SGHTA, FQGTGA. This CDR3 is CASSLTRGYEQYF. The DNA of the CDR3 is TGTGCCAGCAGCTTAACGCGGGGTTACGAGCAGTACTTC.

This clonotype appeared many times. The V gene is TRBV6-5, the J gene TRBJ2-2; 7 positions agree with TRBD2. The CDR3 covers 16 residues. CDR1 and CDR2 (germline): MNHEY, SVGAGI. Trimming cost V 6 bases and J 5 bases; bases outside gene matches: 12. CDR3 nucleotide sequence: TGTGCCAGCAGCCCCGGCCGGGCGGGAGAAACCGGGGAGCTGTTTTTT. Its protein is CASSPGRAGETGELFF.

This clonotype appeared many times. V is TRBV10-3 and J is TRBJ2-3; D not certain. CDR1 ENHRY and CDR2 SYGVKD come from the germline V gene. The V and J ends lost 7 bases and 0 bases respectively, with 20 bases between them. The CDR3 runs to 17 residues. CDR3 loop: CAIKPTRALTSTDTQYF. CDR3 nucleotides: TGTGCCATCAAACCAACTCGAGCGCTTACTAGCACAGATACGCAGTATTTT.

This clonotype was found a few times. The CDR3 sequence: CASSLDALGGSTDTQYF. The DNA of the CDR3 is TGTGCCAGCAGCTTAGACGCGTTGGGAGGGAGCACAGATACGCAGTATTTT. The chain couples TRBV11-3 to TRBJ2-3; the match to TRBD2 covers 7 bases. From germline, CDR1 is SGHNT and CDR2 YENEEA. There are 17 residues in the CDR3. V lost 0 bases, J lost 0 bases, and 6 bases stayed unmatched.

This clonotype showed up just a few times. The chain joins TRBV5-1 to TRBJ2-3; D gene ambiguous. This CDR3 is 15 amino acids long. Deletions cut 1 base from V and 2 bases from J, with 11 bases between. Germline V lookup: CDR1 SGHRS, CDR2 YFSETQ. This CDR3 reads CASSLTTPITDTQYF. Here the CDR3 DNA reads TGCGCCAGCAGCTTGACTACACCCATCACAGATACGCAGTATTTT.

This clonotype was seen ten or more times. The rearrangement uses TRBV29-1 and TRBJ2-1; D is unclear. This CDR3 spans 14 amino acids. The germline V and J ends were trimmed by 8 bases and 2 bases, with 16 bases remaining between them. Germline V gene lookup returns CDR1 SQVTM and CDR2 ANQGSEA. The CDR3 DNA sequence: TGCAGCTATAATTTAGGTAATCCCTACAATGAGCAGTTCTTC. Residues: CSYNLGNPYNEQFF.

This clonotype turned up a few times. The chain employs TRBV2 and TRBJ2-2; maybe TRBD1 (6 bases). Germline CDR1 is SNHLY and CDR2 is FYNNEI. Trimming took 2 bases from V and 4 from J, leaving 11 bases between them. The CDR3 spans 15 residues. CDR3 region: CASSERQGRTGELFF. The CDR3 nucleotides read TGTGCCAGCAGTGAACGTCAGGGGCGCACCGGGGAGCTGTTTTTT.

V and J are TRBV4-2 and TRBJ1-1; 7 bases line up with TRBD1. CDR3 length: 15 amino acids. Germline V gene sequence: CDR1 LGHNA, CDR2 YNFKEQ. Unmatched junction bases numbered 7, after V lost 0 bases and J lost 6 bases. CDR3 protein: CASSQEGGLGAEAFF. In DNA form, the CDR3 reads TGTGCCAGCAGCCAAGAAGGGGGCCTAGGGGCTGAAGCTTTCTTT.

The genes are TRBV5-6 and TRBJ1-2; D is ambiguous. V was shortened by 1 base and J by 7 bases, with 14 bases between the two germline ends. The CDR3 consists of 14 residues. CDR1 and CDR2 from the germline V gene are SGHDT and YYEEEE. The CDR3 DNA follows: TGTGCCAGCAGCTTGCCCGGGGTCGATTTTGGCTACACCTTC. This translates into CASSLPGVDFGYTF.